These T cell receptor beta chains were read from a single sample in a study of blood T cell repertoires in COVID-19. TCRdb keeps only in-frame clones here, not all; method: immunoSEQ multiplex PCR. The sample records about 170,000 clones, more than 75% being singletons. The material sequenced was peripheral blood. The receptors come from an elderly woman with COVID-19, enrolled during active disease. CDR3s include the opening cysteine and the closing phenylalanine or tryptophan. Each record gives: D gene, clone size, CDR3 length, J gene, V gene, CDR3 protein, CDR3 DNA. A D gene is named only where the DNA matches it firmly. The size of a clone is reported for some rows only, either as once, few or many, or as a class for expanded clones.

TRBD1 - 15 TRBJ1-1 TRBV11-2 CASSLGQGGYTEAFF TGTGCCAGCAGCCTAGGACAGGGTGGGTACACTGAAGCTTTCTTT
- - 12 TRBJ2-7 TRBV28 CASSFGGNEQYF TGTGCCAGCAGTTTTGGGGGCAACGAGCAGTACTTC
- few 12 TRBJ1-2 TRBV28 CASSWDTYGYTF TGTGCCAGCAGTTGGGACACCTATGGCTACACCTTC
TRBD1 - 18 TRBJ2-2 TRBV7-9 CASSLEGRQGRSTGELFF TGTGCCAGCAGCTTAGAGGGGAGACAGGGGAGAAGCACCGGGGAGCTGTTTTTT
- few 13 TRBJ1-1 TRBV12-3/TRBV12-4 CASSVSAGKAAFF TGTGCCAGCAGTGTCAGCGCTGGCAAGGCAGCTTTCTTT
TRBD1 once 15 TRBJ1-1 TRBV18 CASSLADRANTEAFF TGTGCCAGCTCACTTGCGGACAGGGCGAACACTGAAGCTTTCTTT
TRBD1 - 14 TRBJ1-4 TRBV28 CASSARQGYEKLFF TGTGCCAGCAGTGCGCGACAGGGGTATGAAAAACTGTTTTTT
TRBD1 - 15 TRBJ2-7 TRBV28 CASTSFGTGSYEQYF TGTGCCAGCACCTCCTTCGGGACAGGGAGCTACGAGCAGTACTTC
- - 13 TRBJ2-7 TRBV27 CASSFRVSYEQYF TGTGCCAGCAGTTTCCGGGTATCCTACGAGCAGTACTTC
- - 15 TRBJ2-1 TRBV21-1 CASSKSGRKDNEQFF TGTGCCAGCAGCAAAAGCGGGAGGAAGGACAATGAGCAGTTCTTC
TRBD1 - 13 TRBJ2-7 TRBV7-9 CASSETGGREQYF TGTGCCAGCAGCGAGACAGGGGGCCGGGAGCAGTACTTC
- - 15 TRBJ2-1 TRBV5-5 CASSLGGSSYNEQFF TGTGCCAGCAGCTTGGGAGGTTCCTCCTACAATGAGCAGTTCTTC
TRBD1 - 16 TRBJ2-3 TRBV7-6 CASSLVGGGSTDTQYF TGTGCCAGCAGCTTAGTAGGGGGCGGCTCCACAGATACGCAGTATTTT
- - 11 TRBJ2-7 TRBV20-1 CSAYDTGEQYF TGCAGTGCTTACGACACCGGAGAGCAGTACTTC
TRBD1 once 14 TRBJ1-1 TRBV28 CASSLATGLSEAFF TGTGCCAGCAGTCTAGCGACAGGGTTGTCTGAAGCTTTCTTT
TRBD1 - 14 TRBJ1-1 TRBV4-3 CASSRGQANTEAFF TGCGCCAGCAGCCGAGGACAGGCTAACACTGAAGCTTTCTTT